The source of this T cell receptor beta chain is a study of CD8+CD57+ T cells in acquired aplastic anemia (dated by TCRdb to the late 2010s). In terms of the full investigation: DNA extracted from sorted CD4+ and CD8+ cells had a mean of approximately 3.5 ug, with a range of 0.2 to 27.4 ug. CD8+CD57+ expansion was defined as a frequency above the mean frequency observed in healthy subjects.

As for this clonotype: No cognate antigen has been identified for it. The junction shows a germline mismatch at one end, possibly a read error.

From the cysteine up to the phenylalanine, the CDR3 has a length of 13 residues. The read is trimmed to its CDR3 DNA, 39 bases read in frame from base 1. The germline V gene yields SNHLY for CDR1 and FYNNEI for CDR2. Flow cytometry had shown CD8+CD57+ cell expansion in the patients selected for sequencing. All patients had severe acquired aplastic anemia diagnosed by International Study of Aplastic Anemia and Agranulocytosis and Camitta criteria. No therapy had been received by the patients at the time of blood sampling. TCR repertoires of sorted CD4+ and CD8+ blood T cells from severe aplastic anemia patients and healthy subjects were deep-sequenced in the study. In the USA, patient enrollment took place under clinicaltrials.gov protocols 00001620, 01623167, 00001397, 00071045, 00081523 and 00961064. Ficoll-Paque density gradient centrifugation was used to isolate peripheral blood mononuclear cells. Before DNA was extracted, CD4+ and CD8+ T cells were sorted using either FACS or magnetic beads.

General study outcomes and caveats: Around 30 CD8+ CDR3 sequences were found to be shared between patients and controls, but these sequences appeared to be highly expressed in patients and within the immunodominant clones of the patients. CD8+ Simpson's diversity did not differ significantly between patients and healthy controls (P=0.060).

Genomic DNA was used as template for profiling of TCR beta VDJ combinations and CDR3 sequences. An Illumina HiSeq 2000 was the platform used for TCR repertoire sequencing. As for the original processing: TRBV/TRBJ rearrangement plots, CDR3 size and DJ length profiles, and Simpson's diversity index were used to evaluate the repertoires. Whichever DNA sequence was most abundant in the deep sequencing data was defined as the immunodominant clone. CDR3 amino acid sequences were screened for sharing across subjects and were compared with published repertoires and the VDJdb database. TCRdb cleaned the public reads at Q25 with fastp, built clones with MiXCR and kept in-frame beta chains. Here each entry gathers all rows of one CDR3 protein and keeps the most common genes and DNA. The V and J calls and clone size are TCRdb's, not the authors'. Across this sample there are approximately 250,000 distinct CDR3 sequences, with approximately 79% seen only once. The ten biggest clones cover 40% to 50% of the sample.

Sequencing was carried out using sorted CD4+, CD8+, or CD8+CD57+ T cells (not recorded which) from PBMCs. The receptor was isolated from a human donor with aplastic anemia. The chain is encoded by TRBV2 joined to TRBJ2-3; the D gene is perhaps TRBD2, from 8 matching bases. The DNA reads TGTGCCAGCGGGGGCGGGGGGACAGCTACGCCGTATTTT. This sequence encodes CASGGGGTATPYF.